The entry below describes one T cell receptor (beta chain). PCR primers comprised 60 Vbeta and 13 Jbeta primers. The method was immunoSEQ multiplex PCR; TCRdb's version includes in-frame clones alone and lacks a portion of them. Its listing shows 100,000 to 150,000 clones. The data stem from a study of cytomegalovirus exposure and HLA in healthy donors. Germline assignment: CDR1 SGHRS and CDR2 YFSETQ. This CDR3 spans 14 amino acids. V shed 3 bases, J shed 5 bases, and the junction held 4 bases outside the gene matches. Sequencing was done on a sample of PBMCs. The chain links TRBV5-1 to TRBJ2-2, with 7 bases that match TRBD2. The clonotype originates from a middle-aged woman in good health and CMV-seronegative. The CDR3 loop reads CASSSGEGTGELFF. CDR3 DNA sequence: TGCGCCAGCAGCTCCGGGGAGGGTACCGGGGAGCTGTTTTTT. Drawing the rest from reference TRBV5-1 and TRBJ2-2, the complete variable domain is KAGVTQTPRYLIKTRGQQVTLSCSPISGHRSVSWYQQTPGQGLQFLFEYFSETQRNKGNFPGRFSGRQFSNSRSEMNVSTLELGDSALYLCASSSGEGTGELFFGEGSRLTVL.